This TCR beta chain was identified during a study of CD8+CD57+ T cells in acquired aplastic anemia. According to the study, genomic DNA was the template for TCR beta VDJ and CDR3 profiling. TCRdb re-called the reads through MiXCR, storing one row per CDR3 protein. The profile shows some 170,000 distinct CDR3 sequences, about three fifths of them singletons. Germline V gives CDR1 SGHVS, CDR2 FQNEAQ. Trimming took 5 bases from V and 7 from J, leaving 20 bases between them. This CDR3 has 15 amino acids. For sequencing, patients were chosen who had shown expansion of CD8+CD57+ cells by flow cytometry. Material: sorted CD4+, CD8+, or CD8+CD57+ T cells (not recorded which) from PBMCs. This TCR was sampled from a human donor with aplastic anemia. This chain connects TRBV7-8 to TRBJ1-2; D is undetermined. Here the CDR3 DNA reads TGTGCCAGCAGCGTAGATCTTATCGATGGAGGTGGCTACACCTTC. Protein sequence: CASSVDLIDGGGYTF.